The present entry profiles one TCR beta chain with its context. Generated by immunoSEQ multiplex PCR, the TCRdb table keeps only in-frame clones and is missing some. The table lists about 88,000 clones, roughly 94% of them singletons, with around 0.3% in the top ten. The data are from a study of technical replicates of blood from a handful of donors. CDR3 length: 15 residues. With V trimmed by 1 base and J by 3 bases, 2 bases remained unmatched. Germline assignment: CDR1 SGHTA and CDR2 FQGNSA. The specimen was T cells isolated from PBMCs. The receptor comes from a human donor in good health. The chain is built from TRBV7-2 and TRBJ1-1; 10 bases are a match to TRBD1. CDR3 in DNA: TGTGCCAGCAGCTTAGAGGGACAGGGGTACACTGAAGCTTTCTTT. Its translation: CASSLEGQGYTEAFF.